This TCR beta chain was recorded in a study of blood T cell repertoires in COVID-19. Background on the study: The origin of the acute and convalescent COVID-19 samples was the United States, Italy and Spain. Sample material is recorded as cDNA or gDNA derived from T cells, B-cell-depleted T cells, or PBMCs.

Original analysis: Amplification of reference gene primers provided the estimated nucleated cell counts. Only in-frame clones appear in the TCRdb table, and some are missing; sequencing was by immunoSEQ multiplex PCR. That table furnishes V, J and clone size, whereas the DNA furnished D and trimming. Here the sample spans approximately 160,000 clones, over 70% being singletons. Unmatched junction bases numbered 9, after V lost 4 bases and J lost 6 bases. In germline, CDR1 is SGHNT, CDR2 YYREEE (reference sequence). This CDR3 is built from 16 residues. Source material: peripheral blood. The origin of this receptor is a man in his 70s with acute or convalescent COVID-19. The rearrangement joins TRBV5-4 to TRBJ2-4; TRBD2 agrees at 11 bases. This CDR3 reads CASSRLAGGPANIQYF. As DNA, the CDR3 is TGTGCCAGCAGCAGATTAGCGGGAGGGCCGGCAAACATTCAGTACTTC.